This T cell receptor (beta chain) was profiled in a study of blood T cell repertoires in COVID-19. The wider study: Both acute and convalescent COVID-19 samples were obtained from the United States, Italy and Spain. PBMCs, B-cell-depleted T cells, or T cells provided the cDNA or gDNA that made up the material.

Authors' analysis steps: From reference gene primer amplification, estimates of nucleated cell counts were derived. Method: immunoSEQ multiplex PCR; TCRdb's copy keeps in-frame clones and lacks some. V and J calls and clone size are as listed in that table; D and trimming were resolved from the DNA. The sample lists around 270,000 clones; approximately 89% were seen once. V shed 4 bases and J 5 bases; nucleotides not matched to a gene: 5. Germline V lookup: CDR1 LGHNA, CDR2 YSLEER. CDR3 length: 14 amino acids. The TCR was taken from a middle-aged man who had recovered from COVID-19. The sample consisted of peripheral blood. The chain links TRBV4-3 to TRBJ1-5; 7 nucleotides align to TRBD1. CDR3 sequence reads: CASSRDSPHQPQHF. As DNA, the CDR3 is TGCGCCAGCAGCCGGGACAGTCCCCATCAGCCCCAGCATTTT.